Given below is one T cell receptor (beta chain) in context. The sample carries other DNA sequences with the same CDR3. The CDR3 has 13 residues. V lost 1 base and J 5 bases, leaving 8 bases between the germline ends. Per germline, CDR1 SGHTA and CDR2 FQGTGA. These data belong to a study of shared clonotypes between healthy human individuals. Sequencing was performed with immunoSEQ multiplex PCR; in TCRdb, only in-frame clones are kept and a portion is missing. The top ten clones hold about 0.36% of a sample with about 2.5 million clones, about nine tenths of them seen once. The V call is TRBV7-3, the J call TRBJ2-5, with D possibly being TRBD1 (5 bases). The TCR was taken from a man aged 18-30 years in good health. Some clones in this sample may be carry-over from other donors' samples. The sequenced sample consisted of naive CD4+ T cells from PBMCs. The subset here: CD45RA+ positively selected. CDR3 nucleotides: TGTGCCAGCAGCTTAAGCCCAGGGGAGACCCAGTACTTC. Its translation: CASSLSPGETQYF.